One and the same sample provided the 6 T cell receptor beta chains below, sequenced in a study of response to subunit inactivated influenza vaccine (dated by TCRdb to 2016 to 2019). The library was obtained by RT-PCR. The instrument given in TCRdb is Illumina HiSeq 2500. TCRdb passed the public sequencing reads through fastp at Q25 and MiXCR, retaining productive beta sequences. Records with the same CDR3 protein are collapsed into one entry carrying the most frequent genes and DNA. For this sample there are 290,000 or so distinct CDR3 sequences; about 20% appear just once. The ten most abundant clones make up approximately 10% of the sample. The specimen comprised PBMCs from blood, sampled approximately 22 months after vaccination. The receptors shown here come from a man aged 50 to 69 who received an inactivated influenza vaccine. Donor details come from another sample of the same person, matched by shared clones.

The chain has TRBV6-1 and TRBJ1-6; 8 bases are a match to TRBD1. V was pared by 8 bases and J by 0 bases, with 9 bases of the junction left unmatched. The CDR3 is made up of 17 amino acids. The V gene's germline CDR1 is MNHNS and CDR2 SASEGT. This chain's CDR3 is CASSGQGLSSYNSPLHF. For the CDR3, the DNA is TGTGCCAGCTCTGGACAGGGCCTGAGCTCCTATAATTCACCCCTCCACTTT.

J is TRBJ1-1 and V is TRBV18; tentative D call: TRBD1 (6 bases). V was cut by 2 bases and J by 4 bases, with 17 bases left in between. Germline CDR1 reads KGHSH; CDR2 reads LQKENI. The CDR3 runs to 16 residues. The CDR3 nucleotides are TGTGCCAGCTCACCAATGGGGGGCGCCGGGGTCACTGAAGCTTTCTTT. Amino acids: CASSPMGGAGVTEAFF. The full variable domain, in which reference TRBV18 and TRBJ1-1 provide the parts outside the CDR3, is NAGVMQNPRHLVRRRGQEARLRCSPMKGHSHVYWYRQLPEEGLKFMVYLQKENIIDESGMPKERFSAEFPKEGPSILRIQQVVRGDSAAYFCASSPMGGAGVTEAFFGQGTRLTVV.

This chain links TRBV12-3 or TRBV12-4 with TRBJ1-2; tentative D call: TRBD1 (6 bases). This CDR3 spans 14 amino acids. Trimming removed 7 bases at V and 4 bases at J, with 16 bases between. The chain's CDR3 is CASTQRGAGYGYTF. The CDR3 region has the DNA TGTGCCAGCACCCAAAGGGGGGCTGGCTATGGCTACACCTTC.

The gene calls are TRBV4-1 and TRBJ2-1, with a tentative D call TRBD1 (6 bases). Germline CDR1 reads MGHRA; CDR2 reads YSYEKL. The V gene lost 4 bases and the J gene lost 3 bases, with 16 bases spanning the gap. The CDR3 spans 16 residues. CDR3 sequence: CASSPEAGDRYNEQFF. The CDR3 nucleotides read TGCGCCAGCAGCCCCGAGGCAGGGGACCGCTACAATGAGCAGTTCTTC.

This clonotype appeared a few times. CDR3 sequence reads: CASSVTSGRAEETQYF. DNA of the CDR3: TGTGCCAGCAGCGTTACTAGCGGGAGGGCCGAGGAGACCCAGTACTTC. The V and J genes are TRBV28 and TRBJ2-5, with 13 nucleotides matching TRBD2. Per germline, CDR1 MDHEN and CDR2 SYDVKM. V dropped 6 bases and J dropped 5; count of bases not matched to a gene: 9. The CDR3 has 16 residues. Full variable domain (remainder filled in from reference TRBV28 and TRBJ2-5): DVKVTQSSRYLVKRTGEKVFLECVQDMDHENMFWYRQDPGLGLRLIYFSYDVKMKEKGDIPEGYSVSREKKERFSLILESASTNQTSMYLCASSVTSGRAEETQYFGPGTRLLVL.

This chain links TRBV27 with TRBJ1-3; D is perhaps TRBD1 (5 bases). Trimming shortened V by 4 bases and J by 3 bases, and 19 bases separated the two germline ends. Germline CDR1 and CDR2: MNHEY and SMNVEV (reference sequence). This CDR3 comprises 17 residues. For the CDR3, the DNA is TGTGCCAGCAGTTCTTCAGGGCGGGAGGCGTTTGGAAACACCATATATTTT. It specifies CASSSSGREAFGNTIYF.